These 23 T cell receptor beta chains share one sample of origin, sequenced in a study of T cell repertoires in cytomegalovirus infection. MiXCR, run by TCRdb on the reads, gives a single entry per CDR3 protein. The data show 150,000 to 200,000 distinct CDR3 sequences, about 28% seen once. Sequencing was performed on PBMCs. The source of these receptors is a human donor in good health (CMV status not recorded). Some clones in this sample may be carry-over from other donors' samples.

The chain has TRBV7-9 and TRBJ1-1; D remains unclear. The CDR3 loop spans 12 amino acids. The germline V and J ends were trimmed by 0 bases and 13 bases, with 12 bases remaining between them. Germline CDR1 reads SEHNR; CDR2 reads FQNEAQ (reference sequence). In DNA form, the CDR3 reads TGTGCCAGCAGCTTAGCCGGCGGAGGCGGTTTCTTT. The encoded protein is CASSLAGGGGFF. The entire variable domain, with the rest obtained from reference TRBV7-9 and TRBJ1-1, is as follows: DTGVSQNPRHKITKRGQNVTFRCDPISEHNRLYWYRQTLGQGPEFLTYFQNEAQLEKSRLLSDRFSAERPKGSFSTLEIQRTEQGDSAMYLCASSLAGGGGFFGQGTRLTVV.

This clonotype was found once. The gene calls are TRBV3-1 and TRBJ1-1; 7 bases agree with TRBD1. J was trimmed by 10 bases and V by 1 base; bases with no gene match: 6. This CDR3 has 13 amino acids. Per the germline V gene, CDR1 is LGHDT and CDR2 is YNNKEL (reference sequence). CDR3 region: CASSQGDSPTAFF. The CDR3 nucleotides read TGTGCCAGCAGCCAAGGGGACAGTCCTACAGCTTTCTTT.

V gene TRBV11-2 combines with J gene TRBJ1-1; TRBD1 might be the D (5 bases). V lost 8 bases, J lost 2 bases, and 9 bases lay in between. The CDR3 covers 12 residues. Per germline, CDR1 SGHAT and CDR2 FQNNGV. The CDR3 is CASGGRNTEAFF. CDR3 coding DNA: TGTGCCAGCGGGGGGAGAAACACTGAAGCTTTCTTT.

This clonotype was seen at least ten times. The chain combines TRBV7-6 with TRBJ2-2; 9 bases align to TRBD1. Trimming at V came to 1 base and at J to 5 bases, leaving 14 bases not matched to a gene. Germline lookup yields CDR1 SGHVS and CDR2 FNYEAQ. This CDR3 is built from 19 residues. For the CDR3, the DNA is TGTGCCAGCAGCTTAGAAAGTCCGGGCCGAGACAGGGGGACCGGGGAGCTGTTTTTT. Translated, it gives CASSLESPGRDRGTGELFF. The full variable domain, with the rest looked up from reference TRBV7-6 and TRBJ2-2, is GAGVSQSPRYKVTKRGQDVALRCDPISGHVSLYWYRQALGQGPEFLTYFNYEAQQDKSGLPNDRFSAERPEGSISTLTIQRTEQRDSAMYRCASSLESPGRDRGTGELFFGEGSRLTVL.

In its sample, this clonotype was seen a few times. This chain joins TRBV27 and TRBJ1-2; D uncertain. Germline V gives CDR1 MNHEY, CDR2 SMNVEV (reference sequence). This CDR3 has 13 residues. The V and J ends lost 3 bases and 8 bases respectively, with 13 bases between them. The CDR3 DNA reads TGTGCCAGCAGTTTTTACCAGGACCAAGGCTACACCTTC. This encodes CASSFYQDQGYTF.

A few counts support this clonotype. V is TRBV5-4 and J is TRBJ2-7, with TRBD1 identical over 8 bases. Germline CDR1 is SGHNT and CDR2 is YYREEE (reference sequence). V trimming: 4 bases; J trimming: 3 bases; junction bases outside the gene matches: 6. The CDR3 runs to 14 residues. The CDR3 here is CASSAGQDNYEQYF. DNA for the CDR3: TGTGCCAGCAGCGCGGGACAGGACAACTACGAGCAGTACTTC.

This clonotype has just a few counts. The genes are TRBV7-6 and TRBJ1-4; TRBD1 agrees at 11 bases. Per the germline V gene, CDR1 is SGHVS and CDR2 is FNYEAQ. CDR3 length: 15 residues. V shed 5 bases, J shed 8 bases, and the junction held 7 bases outside the gene matches. CDR3 DNA sequence: TGTGCCAGCAGCGCCTGGACAGGGGGCGCGGAAAAACTGTTTTTT. This translates into CASSAWTGGAEKLFF.

This clonotype was detected a few times. CDR3 DNA: TGCAGCGTTGAGCTAGACGGCTACGAGCAGTACTTC. This gives the protein CSVELDGYEQYF. The V and J genes are TRBV29-1 and TRBJ2-7; no clear D gene. Germline CDR1 is SQVTM and CDR2 is ANQGSEA. This CDR3 has 12 amino acids. The V gene lost 3 bases and the J gene lost 3 bases, with 9 bases spanning the gap.

This clonotype occurred once. V and J are TRBV15 and TRBJ2-7; no firm D call. CDR3 size: 11 residues. V was clipped by 3 bases and J by 4 bases, with 4 bases between them. The germline gives CDR1 LNHNV, CDR2 YYDKDF (reference sequence). CDR3: CATSSKYEQYF. The CDR3, as DNA: TGTGCCACCAGCAGCAAATACGAGCAGTACTTC.

This clonotype was observed a few times. The chain carries TRBV7-8 and TRBJ2-5; D gene uncertain. V was pared by 0 bases and J by 5 bases, with 13 bases between. CDR1 and CDR2 from the germline V gene are SGHVS and FQNEAQ. CDR3 size: 15 residues. CDR3 DNA sequence: TGTGCCAGCAGCTTAGCGGTGGGCCAGGCGGAGACCCAGTACTTC. Amino acid sequence: CASSLAVGQAETQYF.

This clonotype was seen many times. The V call is TRBV29-1, the J call TRBJ2-7; TRBD1 agrees at 10 bases. Trimming took 6 bases from V and 1 from J; bases not matched to a gene: 6. CDR3 length: 14 amino acids. Germline V gene sequence: CDR1 SQVTM, CDR2 ANQGSEA. The DNA for the CDR3 is TGCAGCGTAGGCGGGACAGGGGATTCCTACGAGCAGTACTTC. This encodes CSVGGTGDSYEQYF.

The V gene is TRBV11-2, the J gene TRBJ2-2; D is unclear. The germline V and J ends were trimmed by 2 bases and 6 bases, with 4 bases remaining between them. CDR3 length: 12 amino acids. Germline V CDR1 and CDR2: SGHAT, FQNNGV. CDR3 loop: CASSLISGELFF. The CDR3 bases are TGTGCCAGCAGCTTAATTTCCGGGGAGCTGTTTTTT.

This clonotype has a handful of counts. The gene calls are TRBV6-1 and TRBJ1-5; D remains unclear. Trimming took 4 bases from V and 6 from J, leaving 13 bases between them. Per germline, CDR1 MNHNS and CDR2 SASEGT. CDR3 length equals 14 residues. The CDR3 coding sequence is TGTGCCAGCAGTGCCAACGCGGTTGGTCAGCCCCAGCATTTT. As protein: CASSANAVGQPQHF.

At least ten counts were recorded for this clonotype. The chain uses TRBV14 and TRBJ1-1; D is perhaps TRBD1 (5 bases). CDR1 SGHDN and CDR2 FVKESK come from the germline V gene. The CDR3 loop spans 16 amino acids. V was trimmed by 4 bases and J by 0 bases, leaving 15 bases between them. This CDR3 is CASSPVSGTVNTEAFF. The CDR3 nucleotides read TGTGCCAGCAGCCCCGTCTCGGGGACGGTGAACACTGAAGCTTTCTTT.

The sample holds a few counts of this clonotype. The chain links TRBV29-1 to TRBJ1-1; TRBD1 agrees at 9 bases. With 6 bases clipped from V and 0 bases from J, the junction kept 8 bases outside the gene matches. The CDR3 is made up of 15 amino acids. In germline, CDR1 is SQVTM, CDR2 ANQGSEA. CDR3 protein: CSVGDRAGLNTEAFF. Written as DNA, the CDR3 is TGCAGCGTGGGGGACAGGGCGGGCTTGAACACTGAAGCTTTCTTT.

The chain is built from TRBV29-1 and TRBJ2-6, with 7 bases fitting TRBD1. The junction had 6 bases not matched to a gene; V was cut back by 6 bases and J by 4 bases. In germline, CDR1 is SQVTM, CDR2 ANQGSEA. The CDR3 consists of 14 residues. The CDR3 region is CSVAATGGANVLTF. CDR3 sequence (DNA): TGCAGCGTGGCAGCGACAGGGGGGGCCAACGTCCTGACTTTC.

The chain's CDR3 is CASSQNKNTGELFF. The DNA for the CDR3 is TGTGCCAGCAGTCAGAACAAGAACACCGGGGAGCTGTTTTTT. The chain joins TRBV7-2 to TRBJ2-2; no definite D call. The CDR3 has 14 amino acids. Germline lookup yields CDR1 SGHTA and CDR2 FQGNSA. Between the trimmed V and J ends, which lost 6 bases and 1 base, there was a span of 9 bases.

The chain has TRBV29-1 and TRBJ2-7, with 10 positions matching TRBD1. Trimming at V came to 3 bases and at J to 9 bases, leaving 11 bases not matched to a gene. This CDR3 has 14 amino acids. Germline loops: CDR1 SQVTM, CDR2 ANQGSEA. CDR3 residues: CSVESGQGTFVQYF. DNA of the CDR3: TGCAGCGTTGAGTCGGGACAGGGGACTTTTGTGCAGTACTTC.

The rearrangement uses TRBV20-1 and TRBJ2-3; no definite D call. CDR1 is DFQATT, CDR2 SNEGSKA, per germline (reference sequence). The V end was cut by 6 bases, the J end by 0 bases, with 13 bases between. The CDR3 contains 14 residues. For the CDR3, the DNA is TGCAGTGCCGGAAGTCAGGACAGCACAGATACGCAGTATTTT. The encoded protein is CSAGSQDSTDTQYF.

The genes are TRBV20-1 and TRBJ2-1; 7 bases line up with TRBD2. The germline V gene has CDR1 DFQATT and CDR2 SNEGSKA (reference sequence). The trim removed 3 bases at V and 7 bases at J, leaving 18 bases unmatched. The CDR3 contains 17 residues. CDR3 bases: TGCAGTGCTAGCCCCCGAGGGCGGGGGACCCTCGGAAATGAGCAGTTCTTC. This gives the protein CSASPRGRGTLGNEQFF.

The chain is built from TRBV7-9 and TRBJ1-2, with 8 bases lining up with TRBD1. In germline, CDR1 is SEHNR, CDR2 FQNEAQ (reference sequence). The CDR3 length is 14 residues. J lost 7 bases, V lost 4 bases, and 8 bases had no gene match. CDR3 amino acids: CASSSVQGATGYTF. CDR3 in DNA: TGTGCCAGCAGCTCCGTCCAGGGGGCGACTGGCTACACCTTC. The full variable domain, its missing parts supplied by reference TRBV7-9 and TRBJ1-2, is DTGVSQNPRHKITKRGQNVTFRCDPISEHNRLYWYRQTLGQGPEFLTYFQNEAQLEKSRLLSDRFSAERPKGSFSTLEIQRTEQGDSAMYLCASSSVQGATGYTFGSGTRLTVV.

CDR3 region: CASLFDRGDEQYF. As DNA, the CDR3 is TGTGCCAGCCTCTTCGACAGGGGCGACGAGCAGTACTTC. The chain has TRBV2 and TRBJ2-7; 8 nucleotides align to TRBD1. The CDR3 totals 13 residues. Per germline, CDR1 SNHLY and CDR2 FYNNEI. The V segment lost 8 bases and the J segment 5 bases; nucleotides outside the gene matches: 8.

The rearrangement uses TRBV25-1 and TRBJ2-6, with D possibly being TRBD1 or TRBD2 (6 bases each). The CDR3 extends over 17 amino acids. The germline gives CDR1 MGHDK, CDR2 SYGVNS. Trimming took 4 bases from V and 0 from J, leaving 13 bases between them. CDR3 sequence: CASSVEGEISGANVLTF. In DNA form, the CDR3 reads TGTGCCAGCAGTGTGGAGGGGGAAATCTCTGGGGCCAACGTCCTGACTTTC.